These 4 T cell receptor beta chains came from one sample sequenced in a study of T cells in tumors after PD-1 blockade. TCRdb's copy holds only in-frame clones and misses some; the assay was immunoSEQ multiplex PCR. The table shows 30,000 to 35,000 clones, with roughly 76% occurring only once. The sample here was PBMCs, taken after anti-PD-1 treatment. The origin of the receptors is a human donor with basal cell carcinoma.

The chain combines TRBV4-3 with TRBJ1-1; D is unresolved. The germline V and J ends were trimmed by 0 bases and 3 bases, with 17 bases remaining between them. The CDR3 contains 17 residues. In germline, CDR1 is LGHNA, CDR2 YSLEER. The CDR3 bases are TGCGCCAGCAGCCAAGAGGGCGGCAGGAGGGTCGACACTGAAGCTTTCTTT. This sequence encodes CASSQEGGRRVDTEAFF.

This clone was counted a few times. The chain is built from TRBV6-5 and TRBJ2-7; D unresolved. The length of the CDR3 is 14 residues. Germline V lookup: CDR1 MNHEY, CDR2 SVGAGI. V dropped 6 bases and J dropped 1 base, with 13 bases sitting between them. The CDR3 here is CASSNTLNSYEQYF. Written as DNA, the CDR3 is TGTGCCAGCAGCAACACCCTTAATTCCTACGAGCAGTACTTC.

The J gene is TRBJ1-2, the V gene TRBV5-6; TRBD1 is a possible D gene (6 bases). Germline V gene sequence: CDR1 SGHDT, CDR2 YYEEEE. The CDR3 has 15 residues. Trimming pared 0 bases from V and 0 bases from J, leaving 9 bases between. CDR3 region: CASSLGTATNYGYTF. CDR3 sequence (DNA): TGTGCCAGCAGCTTGGGGACAGCGACTAACTATGGCTACACCTTC.

The chain recombines TRBV19 with TRBJ1-2; D not certain. The CDR3 is 12 amino acids. Germline V gene sequence: CDR1 LNHDA, CDR2 SQIVND (reference sequence). The V end lost 7 bases, the J end lost 1 base, and 7 bases lay between the germline ends. DNA for the CDR3: TGTGCCAGTACCCAGCTTAACTATGGCTACACCTTC. As protein: CASTQLNYGYTF.